The sequence of this T cell receptor beta chain was determined in a study of cytomegalovirus exposure and HLA in healthy donors. With 3 bases removed from V and 5 bases from J, the gap between germline ends came to 14 bases. The CDR3 covers 15 residues. Germline V gene lookup returns CDR1 SGHRS and CDR2 YFSETQ. The study's findings and limits: Most subjects had HLA-A and HLA-B alleles reportedly predicted accurately by TCR beta sequences. The study designated over 150 TCR beta chains cytomegalovirus-associated.

The PCR used 60 Vbeta and 13 Jbeta primers. This table comes from immunoSEQ multiplex PCR, and its TCRdb copy is limited to in-frame clones, with some not included. The sample has 150,000 to 250,000 clones, over 75% seen once; the top ten hold about 0.1%. Nominally healthy donors provided the samples, though records likely missed some immune exposures. With respect to this clone: Its antigen is not identified.

The sequencing input was PBMCs. The genes are TRBV5-1 and TRBJ2-2, with D perhaps matching TRBD2 (5 bases). This receptor was identified in a boy younger than 10 in good health and CMV-seronegative. CDR3 amino acids: CASSSSLAATGELFF. In DNA, the CDR3 is TGCGCCAGCAGCTCCTCGCTAGCCGCAACCGGGGAGCTGTTTTTT.